Listed below are T cell receptor beta chains from one sample, sequenced in a study of CXCR3-negative and CXCR3-positive naive CD8 T cells. From the 5' RACE reads, TCRdb lists one entry per CDR3 protein and no DNA. The table counts 50,000 to 65,000 distinct CDR3 sequences; less than 0.85% lies in the top ten. Sequenced: naive CXCR3+ CD8+ T cells from blood. The receptors come from a human donor in good health. Some clones in this sample may be carry-over from other donors' samples. Each CDR3 is given with its conserved first and last residue.

CASSLNPLIAGATDEQFF	TRBJ2-1	TRBV7-3	18
CASSTPRGSWNNEQFF	TRBJ2-1	TRBV12-3/TRBV12-4	16
CASTDLSRLGYTF	TRBJ1-2	TRBV9	13
CASSLSGRDQHYEQYF	TRBJ2-7	TRBV7-9	16
CSARQSANYGYTF	TRBJ1-2	TRBV20-1	13
CASSIGSTGEQFF	TRBJ2-1	TRBV19	13
CASSLPNRGDGYTF	TRBJ1-2	TRBV7-9	14
CASSPGPPPSEQYF	TRBJ2-7	TRBV6-5	14
CASSDFPTGVNTGELFF	TRBJ2-2	TRBV2	17
CASSLVGGLNQPQHF	TRBJ1-5	TRBV7-9	15
CSAYGENTGELFF	TRBJ2-2	TRBV20-1	13
CASSLYQDTNEQFF	TRBJ2-1	TRBV7-6	14
CASSGGGPYNEQFF	TRBJ2-1	TRBV2	14
CASSQVVGDTYNEQFF	TRBJ2-1	TRBV4-2	16
CASSRGNEAFF	TRBJ1-1	TRBV5-1	11
CASSGKNRDGYYGYTF	TRBJ1-2	TRBV9	16
CASSSPGTSGVGEQFF	TRBJ2-1	TRBV7-6	16